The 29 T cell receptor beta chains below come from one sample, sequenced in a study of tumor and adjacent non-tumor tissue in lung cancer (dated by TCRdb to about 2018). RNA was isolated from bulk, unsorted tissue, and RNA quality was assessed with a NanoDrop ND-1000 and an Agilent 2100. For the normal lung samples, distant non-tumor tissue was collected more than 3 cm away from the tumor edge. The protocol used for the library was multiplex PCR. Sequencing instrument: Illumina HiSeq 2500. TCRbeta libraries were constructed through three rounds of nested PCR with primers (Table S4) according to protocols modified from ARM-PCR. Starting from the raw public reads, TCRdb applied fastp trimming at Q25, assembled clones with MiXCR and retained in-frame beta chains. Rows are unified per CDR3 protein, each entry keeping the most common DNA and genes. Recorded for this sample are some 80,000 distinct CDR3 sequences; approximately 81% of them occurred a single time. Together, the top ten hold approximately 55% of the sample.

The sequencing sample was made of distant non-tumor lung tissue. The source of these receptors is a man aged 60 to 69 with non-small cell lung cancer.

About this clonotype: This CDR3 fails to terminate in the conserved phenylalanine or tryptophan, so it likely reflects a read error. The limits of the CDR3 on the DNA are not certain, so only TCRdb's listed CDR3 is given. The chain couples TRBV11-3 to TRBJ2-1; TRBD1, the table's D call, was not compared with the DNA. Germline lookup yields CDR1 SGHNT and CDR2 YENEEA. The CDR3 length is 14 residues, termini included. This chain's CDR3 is CVSSLVAPPSEQLS.

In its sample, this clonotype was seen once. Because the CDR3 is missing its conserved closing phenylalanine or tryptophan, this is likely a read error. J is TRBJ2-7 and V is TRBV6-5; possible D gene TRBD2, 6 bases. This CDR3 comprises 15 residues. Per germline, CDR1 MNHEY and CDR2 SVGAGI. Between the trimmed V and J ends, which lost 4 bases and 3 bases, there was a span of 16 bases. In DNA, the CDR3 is TGTGCCAGCAGTTGCCACTGGTGCGGGGACTACGAGCAGTACTCC. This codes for CASSCHWCGDYEQYS.

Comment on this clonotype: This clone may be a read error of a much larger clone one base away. The CDR3: CASSLSLAGRTDTQYF. As DNA, the CDR3 is TGTGCCAGCAGCCTTTCCCTAGCGGGACGCACAGATACGCAGTATTTT. The J gene is TRBJ2-3, the V gene TRBV7-9; 9 nucleotides line up with TRBD2. CDR3 length: 16 amino acids. Trimming took 5 bases from V and 1 from J; bases not matched to a gene: 7. In germline, CDR1 is SEHNR, CDR2 FQNEAQ (reference sequence).

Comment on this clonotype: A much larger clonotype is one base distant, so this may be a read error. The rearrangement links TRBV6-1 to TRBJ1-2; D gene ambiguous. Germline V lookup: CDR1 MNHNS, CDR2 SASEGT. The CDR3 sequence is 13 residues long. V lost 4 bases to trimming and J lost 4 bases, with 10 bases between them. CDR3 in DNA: TGTGCCAGCAGTGGAGAACGTGTCTATGGCTACACCTTC. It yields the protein CASSGERVYGYTF.

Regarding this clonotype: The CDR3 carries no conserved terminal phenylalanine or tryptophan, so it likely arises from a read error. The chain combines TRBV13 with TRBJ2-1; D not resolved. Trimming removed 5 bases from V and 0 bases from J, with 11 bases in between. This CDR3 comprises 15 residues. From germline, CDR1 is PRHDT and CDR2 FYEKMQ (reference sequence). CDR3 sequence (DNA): TGTGCCAGCAGCCGACCGTGGAGCTCCTACAATGAGCAGTTCTAT. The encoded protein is CASSRPWSSYNEQFY.

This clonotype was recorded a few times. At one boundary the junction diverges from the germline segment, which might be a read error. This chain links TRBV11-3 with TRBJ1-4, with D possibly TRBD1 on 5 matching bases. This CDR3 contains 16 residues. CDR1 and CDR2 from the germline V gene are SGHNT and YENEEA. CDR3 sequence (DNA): TGTGCCAACAGCTTAGATCTAATCAGGGTAGAAGAAAAACTGTTTTTT. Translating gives CANSLDLIRVEEKLFF.

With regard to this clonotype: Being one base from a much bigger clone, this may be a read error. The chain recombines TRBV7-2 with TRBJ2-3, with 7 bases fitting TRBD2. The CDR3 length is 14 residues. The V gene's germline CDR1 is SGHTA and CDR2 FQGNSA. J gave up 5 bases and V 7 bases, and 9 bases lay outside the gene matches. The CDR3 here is CASISSGTIDTQYF. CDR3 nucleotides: TGTGCCAGCATCTCGTCCGGGACTATAGATACGCAGTATTTT.

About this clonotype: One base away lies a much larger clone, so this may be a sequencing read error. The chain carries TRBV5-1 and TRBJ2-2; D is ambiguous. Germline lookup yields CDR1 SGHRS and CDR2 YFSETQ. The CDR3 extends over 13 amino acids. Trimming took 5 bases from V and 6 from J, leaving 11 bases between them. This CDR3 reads CASRLPLPGELFF. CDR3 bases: TGCGCCAGCAGGTTGCCCCTTCCCGGGGAGCTGTTTTTT.

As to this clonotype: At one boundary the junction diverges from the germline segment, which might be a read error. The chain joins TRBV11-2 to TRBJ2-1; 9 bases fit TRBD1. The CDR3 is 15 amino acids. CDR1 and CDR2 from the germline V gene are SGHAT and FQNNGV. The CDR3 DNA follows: TGTGCCAACAGCCAAAACGGACAGGGGTACAATGAGCAGTTCTTC. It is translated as CANSQNGQGYNEQFF.

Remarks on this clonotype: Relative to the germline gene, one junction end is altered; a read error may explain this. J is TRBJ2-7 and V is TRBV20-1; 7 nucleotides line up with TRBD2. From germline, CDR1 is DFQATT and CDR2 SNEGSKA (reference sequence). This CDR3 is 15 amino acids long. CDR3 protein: CSVRGGSGLLGEQNF. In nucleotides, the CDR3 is TGCAGTGTTAGAGGCGGTAGCGGGCTGTTGGGCGAGCAGAACTTC.

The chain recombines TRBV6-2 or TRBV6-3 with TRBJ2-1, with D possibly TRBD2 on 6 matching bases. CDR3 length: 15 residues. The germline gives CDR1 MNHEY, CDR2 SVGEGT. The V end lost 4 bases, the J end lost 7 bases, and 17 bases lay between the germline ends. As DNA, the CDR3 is TGTGCCAGCAGTTCTATAGCGGAAGGTACTAATGAGCAGTTCTTC. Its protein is CASSSIAEGTNEQFF.

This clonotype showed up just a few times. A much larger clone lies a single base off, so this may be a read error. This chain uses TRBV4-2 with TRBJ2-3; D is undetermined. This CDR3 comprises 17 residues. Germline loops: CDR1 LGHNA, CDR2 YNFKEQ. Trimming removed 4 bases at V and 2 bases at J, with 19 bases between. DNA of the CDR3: TGTGCCAGCAGCCCCCATTTGTGGGCCCAGGACACAGATACGCAGTATTTT. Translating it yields CASSPHLWAQDTDTQYF.

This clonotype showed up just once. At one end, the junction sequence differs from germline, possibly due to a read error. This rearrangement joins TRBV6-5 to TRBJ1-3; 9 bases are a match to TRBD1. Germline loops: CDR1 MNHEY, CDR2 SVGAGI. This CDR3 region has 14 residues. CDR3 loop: CASSWDRDGNIIYF. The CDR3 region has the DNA TGTGCCAGCAGTTGGGACAGGGATGGAAACATCATATATTTT.

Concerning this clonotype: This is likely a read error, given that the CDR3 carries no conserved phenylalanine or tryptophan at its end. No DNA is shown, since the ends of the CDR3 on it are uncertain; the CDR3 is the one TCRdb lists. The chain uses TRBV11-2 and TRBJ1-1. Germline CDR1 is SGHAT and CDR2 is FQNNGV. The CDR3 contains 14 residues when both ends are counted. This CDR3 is CASILVGGGTEVFV.

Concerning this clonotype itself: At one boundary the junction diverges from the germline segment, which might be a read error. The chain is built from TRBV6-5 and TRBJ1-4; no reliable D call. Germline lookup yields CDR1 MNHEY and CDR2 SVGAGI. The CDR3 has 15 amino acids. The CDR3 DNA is TGTGTCAGCAATTACTCGAGGGCGGAGGTAGAAAAACTGTTTTTT. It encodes CVSNYSRAEVEKLFF.

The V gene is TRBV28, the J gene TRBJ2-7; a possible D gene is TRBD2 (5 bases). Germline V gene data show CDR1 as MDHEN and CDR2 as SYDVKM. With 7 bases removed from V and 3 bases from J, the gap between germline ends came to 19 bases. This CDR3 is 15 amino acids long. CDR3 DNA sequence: TGTGCCAGCACTTTGGACTCCTCCTACGGCTACGAGCAGTACTTC. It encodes CASTLDSSYGYEQYF.

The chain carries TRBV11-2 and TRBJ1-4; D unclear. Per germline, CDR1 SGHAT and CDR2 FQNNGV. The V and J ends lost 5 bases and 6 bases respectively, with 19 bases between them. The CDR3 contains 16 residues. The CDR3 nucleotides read TGTGCCAGCAGCCTCCTCCCCTTGCCCCAGGATGAAAAACTGTTTTTT. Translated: CASSLLPLPQDEKLFF.

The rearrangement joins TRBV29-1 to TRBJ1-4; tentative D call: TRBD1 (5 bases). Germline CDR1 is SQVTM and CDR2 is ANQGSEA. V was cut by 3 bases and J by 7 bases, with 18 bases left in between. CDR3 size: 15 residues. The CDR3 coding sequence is TGCAGCGTTGACGCCACTGGGCAGGGCCGTGAAAAACTGTTTTTT. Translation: CSVDATGQGREKLFF.

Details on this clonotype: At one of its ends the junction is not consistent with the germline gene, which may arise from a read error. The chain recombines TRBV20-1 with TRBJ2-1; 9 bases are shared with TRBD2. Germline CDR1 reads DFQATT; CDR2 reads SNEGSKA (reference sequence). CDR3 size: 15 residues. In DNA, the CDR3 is TGCAGTGCTAGGAGGGTTAGCGGGAGTCTAAATGTGCAGTTCTTC. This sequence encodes CSARRVSGSLNVQFF.

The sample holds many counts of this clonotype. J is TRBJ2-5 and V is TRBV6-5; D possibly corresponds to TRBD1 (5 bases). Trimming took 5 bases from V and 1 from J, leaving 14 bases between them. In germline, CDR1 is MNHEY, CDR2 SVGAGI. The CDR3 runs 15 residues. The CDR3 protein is CASSLTRQIQETQYF. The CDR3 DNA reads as TGTGCCAGCAGTCTCACCCGACAGATCCAAGAGACCCAGTACTTC.

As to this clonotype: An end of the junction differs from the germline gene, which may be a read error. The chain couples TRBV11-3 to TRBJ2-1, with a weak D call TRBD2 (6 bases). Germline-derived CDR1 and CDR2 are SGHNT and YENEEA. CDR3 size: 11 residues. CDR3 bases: TGTGTCAGCAGTGTCCGGGAGCCGCAGTTCTTC. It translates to CVSSVREPQFF.

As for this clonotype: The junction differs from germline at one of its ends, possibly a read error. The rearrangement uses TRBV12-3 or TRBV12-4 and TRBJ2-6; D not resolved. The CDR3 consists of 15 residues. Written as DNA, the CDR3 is TGTACCAGCATCCAGAGACGATCTGGGGCCAACGTCCTGACTTTC. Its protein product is CTSIQRRSGANVLTF.

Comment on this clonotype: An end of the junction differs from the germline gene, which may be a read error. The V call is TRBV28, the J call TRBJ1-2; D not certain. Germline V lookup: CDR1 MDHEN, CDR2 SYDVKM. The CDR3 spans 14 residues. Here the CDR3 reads CSSSSHQIYYGYTF. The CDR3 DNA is TGTTCCAGCAGTTCTCACCAGATCTACTATGGCTACACCTTC.

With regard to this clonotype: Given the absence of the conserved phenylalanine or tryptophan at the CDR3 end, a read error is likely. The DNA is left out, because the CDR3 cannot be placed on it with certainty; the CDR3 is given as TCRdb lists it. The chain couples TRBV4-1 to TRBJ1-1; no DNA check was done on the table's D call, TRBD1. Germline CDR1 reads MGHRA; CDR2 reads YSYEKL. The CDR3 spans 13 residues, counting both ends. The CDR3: CASSQDQGRIASS.

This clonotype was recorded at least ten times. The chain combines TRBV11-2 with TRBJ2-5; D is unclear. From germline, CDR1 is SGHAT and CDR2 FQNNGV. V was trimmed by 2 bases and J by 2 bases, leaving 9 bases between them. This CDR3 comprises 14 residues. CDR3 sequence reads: CASSLNGVQETQYF. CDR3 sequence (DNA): TGTGCCAGCAGCTTAAACGGAGTTCAAGAGACCCAGTACTTC.

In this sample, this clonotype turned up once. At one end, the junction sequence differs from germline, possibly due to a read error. The CDR3 nucleotides are TGTGTCAGCTGTGTCGGTCCCGGGACAGGGTATAGCAATCAGTTCCAGCATTTT. As protein: CVSCVGPGTGYSNQFQHF. This rearrangement joins TRBV6-1 to TRBJ1-5; 9 positions agree with TRBD1. The CDR3 is made up of 18 amino acids. Germline values: CDR1 MNHNS, CDR2 SASEGT.

The CDR3: CASRLGLLYNEQFF. The CDR3 DNA sequence: TGTGCCAGCAGATTGGGACTACTCTATAATGAGCAGTTCTTC. The rearrangement uses TRBV11-2 and TRBJ2-1; 7 nucleotides line up with TRBD2. Per the germline V gene, CDR1 is SGHAT and CDR2 is FQNNGV. V trimming: 6 bases; J trimming: 7 bases; junction bases outside the gene matches: 9. The CDR3 contains 14 residues.

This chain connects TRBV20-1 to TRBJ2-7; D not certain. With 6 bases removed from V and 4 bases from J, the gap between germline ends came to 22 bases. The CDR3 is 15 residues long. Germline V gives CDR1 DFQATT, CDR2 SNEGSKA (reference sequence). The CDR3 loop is CSAIPPEASYYEQYF. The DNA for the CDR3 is TGCAGTGCCATCCCTCCCGAGGCTTCCTATTACGAGCAGTACTTC.

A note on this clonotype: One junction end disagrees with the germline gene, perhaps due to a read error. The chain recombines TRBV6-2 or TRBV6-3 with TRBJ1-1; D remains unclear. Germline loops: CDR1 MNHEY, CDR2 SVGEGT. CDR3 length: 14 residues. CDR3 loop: CARSYPYGNTEALF. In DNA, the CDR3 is TGTGCCAGGAGTTACCCCTACGGGAACACTGAAGCCCTCTTT.